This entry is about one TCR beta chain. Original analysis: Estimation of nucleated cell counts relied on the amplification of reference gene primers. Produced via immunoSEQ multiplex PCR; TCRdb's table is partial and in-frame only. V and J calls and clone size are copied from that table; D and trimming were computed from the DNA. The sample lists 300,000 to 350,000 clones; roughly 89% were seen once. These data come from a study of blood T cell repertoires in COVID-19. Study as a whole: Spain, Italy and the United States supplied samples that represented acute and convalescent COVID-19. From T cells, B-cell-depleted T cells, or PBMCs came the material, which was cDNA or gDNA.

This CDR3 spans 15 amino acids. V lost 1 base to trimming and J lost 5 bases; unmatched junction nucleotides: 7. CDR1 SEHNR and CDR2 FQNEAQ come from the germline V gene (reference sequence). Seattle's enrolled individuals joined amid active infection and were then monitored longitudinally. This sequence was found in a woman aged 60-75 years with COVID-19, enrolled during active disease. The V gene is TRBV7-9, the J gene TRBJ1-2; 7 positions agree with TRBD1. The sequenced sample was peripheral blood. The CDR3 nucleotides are TGTGCCAGCAGCTTAGAGCTAGGGACAGATTATGGCTACACCTTC. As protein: CASSLELGTDYGYTF.